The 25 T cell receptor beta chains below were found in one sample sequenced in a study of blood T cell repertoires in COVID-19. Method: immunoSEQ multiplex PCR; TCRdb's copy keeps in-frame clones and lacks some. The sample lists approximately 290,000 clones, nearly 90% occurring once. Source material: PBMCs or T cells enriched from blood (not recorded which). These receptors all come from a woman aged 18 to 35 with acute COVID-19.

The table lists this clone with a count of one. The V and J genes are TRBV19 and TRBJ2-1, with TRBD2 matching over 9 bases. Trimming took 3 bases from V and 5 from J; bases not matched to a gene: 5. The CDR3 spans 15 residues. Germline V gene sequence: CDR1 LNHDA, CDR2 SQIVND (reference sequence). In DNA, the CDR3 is TGTGCCAGTAGTATTTTGACTAGCGGAAACAATGAGCAGTTCTTC. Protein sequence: CASSILTSGNNEQFF. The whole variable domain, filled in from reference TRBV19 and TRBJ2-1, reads DGGITQSPKYLFRKEGQNVTLSCEQNLNHDAMYWYRQDPGQGLRLIYYSQIVNDFQKGDIAEGYSVSREKKESFPLTVTSAQKNPTAFYLCASSILTSGNNEQFFGPGTRLTVL.

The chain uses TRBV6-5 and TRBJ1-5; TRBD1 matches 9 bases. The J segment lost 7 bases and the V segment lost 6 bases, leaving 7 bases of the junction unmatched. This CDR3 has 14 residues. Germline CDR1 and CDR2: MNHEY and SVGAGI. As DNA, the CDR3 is TGTGCCAGCAGGGGACAGGGAGATGGCCAGCCCCAGCATTTT. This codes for CASRGQGDGQPQHF.

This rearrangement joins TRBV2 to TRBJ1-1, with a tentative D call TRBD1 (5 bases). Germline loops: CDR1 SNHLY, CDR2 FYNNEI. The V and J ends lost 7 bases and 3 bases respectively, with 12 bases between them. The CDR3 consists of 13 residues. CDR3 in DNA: TGTGCCAGCATCTGGGGGGTCTACACTGAAGCTTTCTTT. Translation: CASIWGVYTEAFF.

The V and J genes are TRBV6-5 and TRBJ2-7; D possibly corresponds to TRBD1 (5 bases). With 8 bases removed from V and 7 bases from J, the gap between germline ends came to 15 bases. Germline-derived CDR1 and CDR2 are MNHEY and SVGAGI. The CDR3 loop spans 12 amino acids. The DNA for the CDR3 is TGTGCCAGCGGGGCCCCCCTGAGGGAGCAGTACTTC. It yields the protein CASGAPLREQYF.

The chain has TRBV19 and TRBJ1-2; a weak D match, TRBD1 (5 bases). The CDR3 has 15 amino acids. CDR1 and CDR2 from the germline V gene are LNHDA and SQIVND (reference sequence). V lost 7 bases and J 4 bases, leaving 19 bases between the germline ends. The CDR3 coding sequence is TGTGCCAGTACCCTCCTTCCCCCGGACATCTATGGCTACACCTTC. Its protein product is CASTLLPPDIYGYTF.

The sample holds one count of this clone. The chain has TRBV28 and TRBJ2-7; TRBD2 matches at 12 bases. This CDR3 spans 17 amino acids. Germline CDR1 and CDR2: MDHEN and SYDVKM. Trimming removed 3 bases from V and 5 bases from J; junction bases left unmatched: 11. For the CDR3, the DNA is TGTGCCAGCAGTTTTCGGACCTGGACTAGCGGGACTCACGAGCAGTACTTC. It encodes CASSFRTWTSGTHEQYF.

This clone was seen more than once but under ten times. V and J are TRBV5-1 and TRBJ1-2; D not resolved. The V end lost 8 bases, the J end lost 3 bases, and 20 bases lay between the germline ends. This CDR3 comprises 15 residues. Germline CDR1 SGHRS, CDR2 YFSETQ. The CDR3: CASSLGPASHYGYTF. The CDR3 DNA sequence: TGCGCCAGTAGCCTTGGGCCAGCTTCTCACTATGGCTACACCTTC.

The CDR3 loop is CASSSGLSYEQYF. The CDR3 DNA is TGTGCCAGCAGTTCGGGACTGTCCTACGAGCAGTACTTC. The chain has TRBV12-3 or TRBV12-4 and TRBJ2-7, with D possibly being TRBD2 (6 bases). The CDR3 loop spans 13 amino acids. V lost 4 bases, J lost 1 base, and 8 bases lay in between.

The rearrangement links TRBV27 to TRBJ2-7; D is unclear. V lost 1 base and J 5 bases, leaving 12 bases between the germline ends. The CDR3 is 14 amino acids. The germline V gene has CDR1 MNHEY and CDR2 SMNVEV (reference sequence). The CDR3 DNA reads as TGTGCCAGCAGTTTATGTCGCTTAGTGGACGAGCAGTACTTC. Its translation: CASSLCRLVDEQYF.

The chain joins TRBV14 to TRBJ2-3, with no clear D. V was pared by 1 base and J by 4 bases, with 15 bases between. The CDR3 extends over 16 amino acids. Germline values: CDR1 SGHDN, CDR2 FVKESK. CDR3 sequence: CASSQVFPSKADTQYF. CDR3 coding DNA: TGTGCCAGCAGCCAAGTTTTCCCTAGTAAGGCAGATACGCAGTATTTT.

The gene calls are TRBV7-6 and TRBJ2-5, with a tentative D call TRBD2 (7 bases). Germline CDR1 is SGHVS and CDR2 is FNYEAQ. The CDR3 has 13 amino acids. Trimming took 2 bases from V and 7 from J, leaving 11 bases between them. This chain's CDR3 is CASSLLGGGTQYF. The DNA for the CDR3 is TGTGCCAGCAGCTTATTAGGGGGGGGGACCCAGTACTTC.

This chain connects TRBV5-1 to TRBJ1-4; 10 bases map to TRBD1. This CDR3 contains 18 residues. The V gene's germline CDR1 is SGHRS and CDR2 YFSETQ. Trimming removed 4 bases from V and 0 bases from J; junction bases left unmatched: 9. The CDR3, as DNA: TGCGCCAGCAGCCCCGGGACAGGGGTCGGGGCAACTAATGAAAAACTGTTTTTT. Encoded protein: CASSPGTGVGATNEKLFF.

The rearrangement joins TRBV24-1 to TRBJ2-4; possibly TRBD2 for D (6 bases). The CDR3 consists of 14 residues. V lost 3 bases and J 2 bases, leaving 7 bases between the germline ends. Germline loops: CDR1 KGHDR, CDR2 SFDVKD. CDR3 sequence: CATSDGGSKNIQYF. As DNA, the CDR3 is TGTGCCACCAGTGATGGGGGGTCCAAAAACATTCAGTACTTC.

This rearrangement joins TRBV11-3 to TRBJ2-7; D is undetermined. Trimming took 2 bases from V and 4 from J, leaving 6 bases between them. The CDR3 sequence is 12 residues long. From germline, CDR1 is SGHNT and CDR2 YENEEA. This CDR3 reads CASSLKRYEQYF. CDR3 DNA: TGTGCCAGCAGCTTAAAACGGTACGAGCAGTACTTC.

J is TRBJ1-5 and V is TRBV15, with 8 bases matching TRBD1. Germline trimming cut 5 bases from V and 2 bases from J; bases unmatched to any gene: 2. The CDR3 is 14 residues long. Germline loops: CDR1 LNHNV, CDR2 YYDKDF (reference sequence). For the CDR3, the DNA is TGTGCCACCAGCGAGGGACAGGGCAATCAGCCCCAGCATTTT. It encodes CATSEGQGNQPQHF.

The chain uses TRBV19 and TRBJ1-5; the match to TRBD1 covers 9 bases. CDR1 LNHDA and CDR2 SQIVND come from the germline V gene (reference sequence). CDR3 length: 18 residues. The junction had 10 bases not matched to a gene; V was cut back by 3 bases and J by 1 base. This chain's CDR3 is CASSMGTGRGLSNQPQHF. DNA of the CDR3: TGTGCCAGTAGTATGGGGACAGGGAGAGGATTAAGCAATCAGCCCCAGCATTTT.

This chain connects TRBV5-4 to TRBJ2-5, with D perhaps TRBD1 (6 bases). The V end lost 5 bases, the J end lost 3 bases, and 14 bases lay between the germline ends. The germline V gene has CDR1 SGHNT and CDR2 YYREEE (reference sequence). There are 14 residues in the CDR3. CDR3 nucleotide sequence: TGTGCCAGCAGTTTCTGGACAGCAAAAGAGACCCAGTACTTC. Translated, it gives CASSFWTAKETQYF.

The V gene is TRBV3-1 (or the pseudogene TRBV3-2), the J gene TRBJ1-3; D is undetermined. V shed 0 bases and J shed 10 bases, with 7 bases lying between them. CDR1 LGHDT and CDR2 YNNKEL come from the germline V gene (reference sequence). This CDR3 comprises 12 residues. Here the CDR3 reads CASSQEARTIYF. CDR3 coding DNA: TGTGCCAGCAGCCAAGAAGCGAGGACCATATATTTT.

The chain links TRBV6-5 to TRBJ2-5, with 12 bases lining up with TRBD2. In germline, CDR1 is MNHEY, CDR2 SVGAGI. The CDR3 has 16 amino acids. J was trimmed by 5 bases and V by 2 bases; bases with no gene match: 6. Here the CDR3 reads CASSYGLAGSGETQYF. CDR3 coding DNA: TGTGCCAGCAGTTACGGACTAGCGGGATCGGGGGAGACCCAGTACTTC.

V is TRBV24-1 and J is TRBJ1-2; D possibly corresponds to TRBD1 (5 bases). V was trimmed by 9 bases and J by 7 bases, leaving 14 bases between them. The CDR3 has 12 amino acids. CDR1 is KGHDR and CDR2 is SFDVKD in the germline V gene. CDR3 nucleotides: TGTGCCACCTCTGACAGAACAAGTGGCTACACCTTC. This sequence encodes CATSDRTSGYTF.

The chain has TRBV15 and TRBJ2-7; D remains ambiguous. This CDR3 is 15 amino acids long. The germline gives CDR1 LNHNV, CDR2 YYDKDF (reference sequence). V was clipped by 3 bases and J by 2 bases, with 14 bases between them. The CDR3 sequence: CATSRGSGPPYEQYF. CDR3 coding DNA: TGTGCCACCAGCAGGGGCTCCGGCCCCCCCTACGAGCAGTACTTC.

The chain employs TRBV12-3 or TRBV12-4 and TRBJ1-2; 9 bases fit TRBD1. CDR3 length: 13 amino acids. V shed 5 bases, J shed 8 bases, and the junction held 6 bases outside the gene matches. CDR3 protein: CASSTGTGMGYTF. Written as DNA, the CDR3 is TGTGCCAGCAGTACCGGGACAGGGATGGGCTACACCTTC.

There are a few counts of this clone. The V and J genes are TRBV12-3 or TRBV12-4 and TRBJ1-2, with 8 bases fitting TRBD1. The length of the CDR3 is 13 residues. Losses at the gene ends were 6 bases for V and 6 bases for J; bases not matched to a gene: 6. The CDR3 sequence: CASSRTGKHGYTF. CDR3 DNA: TGTGCCAGCAGCAGGACAGGGAAACATGGCTACACCTTC.

CDR3: CASSPNTGLETGELFF. DNA for the CDR3: TGCGCCAGCAGCCCCAATACGGGACTAGAAACCGGGGAGCTGTTTTTT. The rearrangement joins TRBV5-1 to TRBJ2-2; 8 bases agree with TRBD2. With V trimmed by 4 bases and J by 5 bases, 10 bases remained unmatched. There are 16 residues in the CDR3. Per germline, CDR1 SGHRS and CDR2 YFSETQ.

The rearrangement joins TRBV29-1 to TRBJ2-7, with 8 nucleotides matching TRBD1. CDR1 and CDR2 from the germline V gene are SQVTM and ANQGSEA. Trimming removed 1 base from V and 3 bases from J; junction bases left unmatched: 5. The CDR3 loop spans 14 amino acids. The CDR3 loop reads CSVEAPGGGYEQYF. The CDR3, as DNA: TGCAGCGTTGAAGCCCCAGGGGGCGGCTACGAGCAGTACTTC.